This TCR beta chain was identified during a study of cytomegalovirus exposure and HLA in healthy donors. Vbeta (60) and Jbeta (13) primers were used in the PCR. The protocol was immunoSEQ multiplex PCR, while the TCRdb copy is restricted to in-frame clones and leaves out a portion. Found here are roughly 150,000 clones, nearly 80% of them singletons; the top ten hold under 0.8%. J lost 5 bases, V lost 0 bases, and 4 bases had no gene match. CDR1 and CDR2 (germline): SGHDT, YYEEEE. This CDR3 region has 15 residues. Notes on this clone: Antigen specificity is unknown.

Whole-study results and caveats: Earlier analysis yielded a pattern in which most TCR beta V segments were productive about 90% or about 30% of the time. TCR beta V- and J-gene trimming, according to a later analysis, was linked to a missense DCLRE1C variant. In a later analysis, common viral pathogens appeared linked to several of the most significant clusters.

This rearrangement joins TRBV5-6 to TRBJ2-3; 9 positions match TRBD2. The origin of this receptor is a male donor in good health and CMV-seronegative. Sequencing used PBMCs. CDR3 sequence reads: CASSLGLAGLDTQYF. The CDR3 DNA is TGTGCCAGCAGCTTGGGTCTAGCGGGGCTAGATACGCAGTATTTT.